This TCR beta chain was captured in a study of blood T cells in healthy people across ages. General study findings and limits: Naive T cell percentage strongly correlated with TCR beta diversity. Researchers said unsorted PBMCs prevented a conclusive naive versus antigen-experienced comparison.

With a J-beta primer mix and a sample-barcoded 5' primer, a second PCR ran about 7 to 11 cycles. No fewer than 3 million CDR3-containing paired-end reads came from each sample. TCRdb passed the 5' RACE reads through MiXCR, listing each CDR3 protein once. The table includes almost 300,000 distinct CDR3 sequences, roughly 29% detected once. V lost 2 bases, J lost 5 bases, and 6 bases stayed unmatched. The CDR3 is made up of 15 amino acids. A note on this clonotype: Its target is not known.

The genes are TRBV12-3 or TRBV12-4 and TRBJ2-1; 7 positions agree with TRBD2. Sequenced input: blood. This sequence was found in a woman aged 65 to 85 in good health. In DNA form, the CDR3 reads TGTGCCAGCAGTTTAATGTCTAGCGGCGACAATGAGCAGTTCTTC. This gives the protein CASSLMSSGDNEQFF.